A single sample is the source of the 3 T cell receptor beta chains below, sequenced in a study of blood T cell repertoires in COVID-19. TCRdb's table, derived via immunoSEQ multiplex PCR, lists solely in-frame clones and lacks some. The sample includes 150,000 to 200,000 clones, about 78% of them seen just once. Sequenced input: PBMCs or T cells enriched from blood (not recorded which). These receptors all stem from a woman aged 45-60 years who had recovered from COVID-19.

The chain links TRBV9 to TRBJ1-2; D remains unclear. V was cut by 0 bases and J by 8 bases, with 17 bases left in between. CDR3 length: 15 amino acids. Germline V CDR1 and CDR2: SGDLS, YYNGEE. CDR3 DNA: TGTGCCAGCAGCGTAGCCCCGCGGGGAGGAGAGGGCTACACCTTC. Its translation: CASSVAPRGGEGYTF.

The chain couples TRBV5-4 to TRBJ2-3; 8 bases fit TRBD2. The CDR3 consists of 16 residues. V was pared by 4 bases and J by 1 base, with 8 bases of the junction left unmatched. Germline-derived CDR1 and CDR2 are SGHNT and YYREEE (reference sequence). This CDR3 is CASSGIGREGTDTQYF. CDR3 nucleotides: TGTGCCAGCAGCGGTATTGGGCGGGAGGGCACAGATACGCAGTATTTT.

In nucleotides, the CDR3 is TGTGCCAGCAGTCCGGGACAGAACTATAATGAAGCTTTCTTT. Its translation is CASSPGQNYNEAFF. The rearrangement links TRBV6-5 to TRBJ1-1, with 7 positions matching TRBD1. Germline CDR1 reads MNHEY; CDR2 reads SVGAGI. The CDR3 length is 14 residues. Trimming at V came to 5 bases and at J to 7 bases, leaving 10 bases not matched to a gene.